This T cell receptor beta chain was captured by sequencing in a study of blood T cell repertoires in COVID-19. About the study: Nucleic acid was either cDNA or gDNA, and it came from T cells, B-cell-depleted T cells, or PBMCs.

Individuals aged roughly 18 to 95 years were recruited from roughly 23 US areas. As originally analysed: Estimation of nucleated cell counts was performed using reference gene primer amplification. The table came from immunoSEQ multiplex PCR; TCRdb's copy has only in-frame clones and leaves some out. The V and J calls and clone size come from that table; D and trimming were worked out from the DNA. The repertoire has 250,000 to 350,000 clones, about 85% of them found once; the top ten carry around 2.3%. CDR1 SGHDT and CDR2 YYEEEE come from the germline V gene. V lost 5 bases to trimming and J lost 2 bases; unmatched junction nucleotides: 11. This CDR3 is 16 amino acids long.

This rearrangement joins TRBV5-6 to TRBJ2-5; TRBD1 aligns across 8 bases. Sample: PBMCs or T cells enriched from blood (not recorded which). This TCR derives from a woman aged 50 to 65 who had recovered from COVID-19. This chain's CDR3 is CASRDGTGKIQETQYF. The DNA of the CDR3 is TGTGCCAGCAGGGACGGGACAGGAAAAATTCAAGAGACCCAGTACTTC.